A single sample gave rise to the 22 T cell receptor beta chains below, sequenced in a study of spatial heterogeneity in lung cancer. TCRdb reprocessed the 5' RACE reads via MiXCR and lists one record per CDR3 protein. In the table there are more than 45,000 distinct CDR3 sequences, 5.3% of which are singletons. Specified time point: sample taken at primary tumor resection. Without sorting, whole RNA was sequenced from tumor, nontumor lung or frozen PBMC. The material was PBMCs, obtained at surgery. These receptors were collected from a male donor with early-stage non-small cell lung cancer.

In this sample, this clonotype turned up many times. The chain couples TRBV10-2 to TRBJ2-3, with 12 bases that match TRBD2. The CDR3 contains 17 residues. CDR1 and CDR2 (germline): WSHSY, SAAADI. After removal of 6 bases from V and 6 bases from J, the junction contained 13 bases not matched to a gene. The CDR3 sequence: CASRHPGTSGRRDTQYF. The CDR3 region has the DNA TGCGCCAGCAGACATCCCGGGACTAGCGGGCGTAGGGATACGCAGTATTTT.

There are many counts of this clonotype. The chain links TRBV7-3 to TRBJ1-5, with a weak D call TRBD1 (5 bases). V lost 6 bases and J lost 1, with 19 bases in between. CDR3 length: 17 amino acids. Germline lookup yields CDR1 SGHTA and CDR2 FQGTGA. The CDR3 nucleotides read TGTGCCAGCAGACCTGGGACTCCCCGGGGGAGCAATCAGCCCCAGCATTTT. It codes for CASRPGTPRGSNQPQHF.

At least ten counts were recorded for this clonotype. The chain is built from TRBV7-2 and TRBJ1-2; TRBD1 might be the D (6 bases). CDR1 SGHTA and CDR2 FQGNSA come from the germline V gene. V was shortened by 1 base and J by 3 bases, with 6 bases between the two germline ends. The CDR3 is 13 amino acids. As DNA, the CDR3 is TGTGCCAGCAGCTTAGGACAGGACTATGGCTACACCTTC. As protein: CASSLGQDYGYTF. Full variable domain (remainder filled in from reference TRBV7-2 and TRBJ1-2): GAGVSQSPSNKVTEKGKDVELRCDPISGHTALYWYRQSLGQGLEFLIYFQGNSAPDKSGLPSDRFSAERTGGSVSTLTIQRTQQEDSAVYLCASSLGQDYGYTFGSGTRLTVV.

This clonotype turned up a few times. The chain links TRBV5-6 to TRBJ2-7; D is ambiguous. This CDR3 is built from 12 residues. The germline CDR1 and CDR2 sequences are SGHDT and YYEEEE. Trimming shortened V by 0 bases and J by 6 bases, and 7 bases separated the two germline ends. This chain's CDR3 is CASSLGRREQYF. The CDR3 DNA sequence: TGTGCCAGCAGCTTGGGGCGGCGCGAGCAGTACTTC.

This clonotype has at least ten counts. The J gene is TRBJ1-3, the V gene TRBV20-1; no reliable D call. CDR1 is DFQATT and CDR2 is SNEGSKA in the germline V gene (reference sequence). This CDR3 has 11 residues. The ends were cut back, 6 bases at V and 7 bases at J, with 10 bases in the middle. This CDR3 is CSASKDNTIYF. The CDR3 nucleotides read TGCAGTGCGAGCAAGGATAACACCATATATTTT.

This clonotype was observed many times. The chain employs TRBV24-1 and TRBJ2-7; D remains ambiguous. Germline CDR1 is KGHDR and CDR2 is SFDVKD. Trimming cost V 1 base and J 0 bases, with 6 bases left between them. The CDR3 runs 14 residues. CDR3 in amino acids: CATSDFAGSYEQYF. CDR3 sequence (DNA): TGTGCCACCAGTGATTTCGCCGGCTCCTACGAGCAGTACTTC.

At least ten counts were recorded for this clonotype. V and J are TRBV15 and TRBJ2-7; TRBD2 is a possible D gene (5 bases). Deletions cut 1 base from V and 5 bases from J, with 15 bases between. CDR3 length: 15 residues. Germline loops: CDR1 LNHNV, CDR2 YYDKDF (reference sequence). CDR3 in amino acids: CATSRVPSQPHEQYF. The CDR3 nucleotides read TGTGCCACCAGCAGAGTTCCTAGCCAACCCCACGAGCAGTACTTC.

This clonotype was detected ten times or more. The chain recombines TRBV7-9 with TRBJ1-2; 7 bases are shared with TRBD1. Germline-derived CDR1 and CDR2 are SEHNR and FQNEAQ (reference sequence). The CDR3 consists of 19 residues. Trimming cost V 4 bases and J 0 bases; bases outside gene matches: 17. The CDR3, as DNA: TGTGCCAGCAGCTCCCCGCGGGACAGCCAACAAACAACTAACTATGGCTACACCTTC. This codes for CASSSPRDSQQTTNYGYTF.

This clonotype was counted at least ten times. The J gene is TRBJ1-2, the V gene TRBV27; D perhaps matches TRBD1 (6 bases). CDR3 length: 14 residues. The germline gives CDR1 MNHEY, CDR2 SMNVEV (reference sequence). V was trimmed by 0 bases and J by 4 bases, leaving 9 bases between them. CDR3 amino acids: CASSLSGGGYGYTF. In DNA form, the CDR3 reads TGTGCCAGCAGTTTATCAGGGGGGGGCTATGGCTACACCTTC.

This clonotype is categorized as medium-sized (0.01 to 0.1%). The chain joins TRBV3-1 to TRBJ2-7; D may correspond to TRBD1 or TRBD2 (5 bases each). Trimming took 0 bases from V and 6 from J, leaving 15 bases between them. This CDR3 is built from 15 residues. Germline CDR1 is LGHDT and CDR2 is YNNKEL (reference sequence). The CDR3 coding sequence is TGTGCCAGCAGCCAAGATATTGGGGGAAGAAGCGAGCAGTACTTC. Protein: CASSQDIGGRSEQYF.

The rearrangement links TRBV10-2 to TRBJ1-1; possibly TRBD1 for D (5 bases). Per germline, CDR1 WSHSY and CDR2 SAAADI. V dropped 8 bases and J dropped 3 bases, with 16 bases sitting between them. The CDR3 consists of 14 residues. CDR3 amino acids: CASASPPGDTEAFF. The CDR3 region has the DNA TGCGCCAGCGCAAGCCCCCCGGGGGACACTGAAGCTTTCTTT.

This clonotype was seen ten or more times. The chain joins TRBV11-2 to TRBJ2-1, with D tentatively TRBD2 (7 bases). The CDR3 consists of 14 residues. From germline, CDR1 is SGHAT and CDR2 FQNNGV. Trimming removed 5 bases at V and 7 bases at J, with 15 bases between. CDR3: CASSPIGGQNEQFF. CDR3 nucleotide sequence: TGTGCCAGCAGCCCAATCGGGGGGCAGAATGAGCAGTTCTTC.

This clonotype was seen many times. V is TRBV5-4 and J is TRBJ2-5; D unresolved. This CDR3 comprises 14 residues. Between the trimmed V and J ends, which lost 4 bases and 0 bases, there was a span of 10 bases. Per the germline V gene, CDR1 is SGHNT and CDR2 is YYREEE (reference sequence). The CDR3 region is CASSIPPNQETQYF. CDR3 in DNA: TGTGCCAGCAGCATCCCTCCCAACCAAGAGACCCAGTACTTC.

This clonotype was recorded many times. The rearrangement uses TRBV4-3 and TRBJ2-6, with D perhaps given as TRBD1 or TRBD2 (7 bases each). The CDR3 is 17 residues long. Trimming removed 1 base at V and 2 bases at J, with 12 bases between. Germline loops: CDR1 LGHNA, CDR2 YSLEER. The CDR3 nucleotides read TGCGCCAGCAGCCAAGGCCAGGGGGGGGCTGGGGCCAACGTCCTGACTTTC. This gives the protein CASSQGQGGAGANVLTF.

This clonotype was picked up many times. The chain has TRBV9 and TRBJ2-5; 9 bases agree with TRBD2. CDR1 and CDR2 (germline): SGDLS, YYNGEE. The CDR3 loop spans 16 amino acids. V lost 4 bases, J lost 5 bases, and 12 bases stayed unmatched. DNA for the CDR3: TGTGCCAGCAGCCCTCAGAGTAGCGGGAGCCACGAGACCCAGTACTTC. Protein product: CASSPQSSGSHETQYF.

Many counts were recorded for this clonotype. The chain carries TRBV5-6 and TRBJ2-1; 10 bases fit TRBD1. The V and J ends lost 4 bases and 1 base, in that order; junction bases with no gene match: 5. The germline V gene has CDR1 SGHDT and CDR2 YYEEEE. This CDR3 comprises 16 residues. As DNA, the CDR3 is TGTGCCAGCAGCCCCGGGACAGGGGTATCCTACAATGAGCAGTTCTTC. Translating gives CASSPGTGVSYNEQFF. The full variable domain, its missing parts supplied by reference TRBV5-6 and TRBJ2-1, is DAGVTQSPTHLIKTRGQQVTLRCSPKSGHDTVSWYQQALGQGPQFIFQYYEEEERQRGNFPDRFSGHQFPNYSSELNVNALLLGDSALYLCASSPGTGVSYNEQFFGPGTRLTVL.

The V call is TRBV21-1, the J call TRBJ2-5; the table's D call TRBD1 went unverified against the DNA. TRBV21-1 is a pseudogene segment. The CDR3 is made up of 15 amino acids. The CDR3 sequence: CASSKPAGGVETQYF. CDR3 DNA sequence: TGTGCCAGCAGCAAACCCGCAGGGGGCGTTGAGACCCAGTACTTC.

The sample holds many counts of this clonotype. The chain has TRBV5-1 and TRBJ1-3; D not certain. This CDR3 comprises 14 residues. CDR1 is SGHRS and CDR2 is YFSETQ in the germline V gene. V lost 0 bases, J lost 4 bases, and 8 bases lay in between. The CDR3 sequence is CASSLVSGGNTIYF. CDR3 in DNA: TGCGCCAGCAGCTTGGTGTCTGGAGGAAACACCATATATTTT. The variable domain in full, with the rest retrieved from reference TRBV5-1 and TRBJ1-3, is KAGVTQTPRYLIKTRGQQVTLSCSPISGHRSVSWYQQTPGQGLQFLFEYFSETQRNKGNFPGRFSGRQFSNSRSEMNVSTLELGDSALYLCASSLVSGGNTIYFGEGSWLTVV.

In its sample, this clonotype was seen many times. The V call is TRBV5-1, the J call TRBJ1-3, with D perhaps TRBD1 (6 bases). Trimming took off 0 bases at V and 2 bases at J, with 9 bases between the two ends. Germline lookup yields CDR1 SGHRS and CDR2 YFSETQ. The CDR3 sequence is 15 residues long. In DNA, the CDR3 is TGCGCCAGCAGCTTGGATTCAGGGGCTGGAAACACCATATATTTT. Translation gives CASSLDSGAGNTIYF. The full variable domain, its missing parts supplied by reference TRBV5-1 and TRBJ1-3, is KAGVTQTPRYLIKTRGQQVTLSCSPISGHRSVSWYQQTPGQGLQFLFEYFSETQRNKGNFPGRFSGRQFSNSRSEMNVSTLELGDSALYLCASSLDSGAGNTIYFGEGSWLTVV.

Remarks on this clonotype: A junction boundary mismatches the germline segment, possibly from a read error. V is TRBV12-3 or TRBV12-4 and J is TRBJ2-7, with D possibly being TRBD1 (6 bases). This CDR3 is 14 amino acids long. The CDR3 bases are TGTACCAGCAGGAGAGAGGGGACACCCTACGAGCAGTACTTC. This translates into CTSRREGTPYEQYF.

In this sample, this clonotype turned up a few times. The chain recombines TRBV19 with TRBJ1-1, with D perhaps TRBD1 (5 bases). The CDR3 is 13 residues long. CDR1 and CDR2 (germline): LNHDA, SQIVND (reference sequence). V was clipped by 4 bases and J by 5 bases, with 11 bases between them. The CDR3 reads CASSRSRGTEAFF. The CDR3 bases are TGTGCCAGTAGTAGATCCCGGGGGACTGAAGCTTTCTTT.

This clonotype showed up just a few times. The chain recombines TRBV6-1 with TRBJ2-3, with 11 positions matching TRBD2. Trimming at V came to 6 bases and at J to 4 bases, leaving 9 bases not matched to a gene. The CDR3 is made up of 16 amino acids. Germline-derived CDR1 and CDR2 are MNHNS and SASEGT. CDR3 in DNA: TGTGCCAGCAGAACCACTAGCGGGAGAAGCCCAGATACGCAGTATTTT. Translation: CASRTTSGRSPDTQYF.